Presented here are 23 T cell receptor beta chains from one specimen sequenced in a study of blood T cell repertoires in COVID-19. Repertoires were generated with immunoSEQ multiplex PCR, while TCRdb's copy carries only in-frame clones and drops some. The data show approximately 300,000 clones, nearly 90% seen once. The sequenced sample consisted of PBMCs or T cells enriched from blood (not recorded which). Source of these receptors: a woman younger than 35 with acute COVID-19.

The chain uses TRBV28 and TRBJ1-6; TRBD1 aligns across 10 bases. Looked up from germline, CDR1 is MDHEN and CDR2 is SYDVKM. The CDR3 is made up of 17 amino acids. V gave up 3 bases and J gave up 7 bases; unmatched junction bases: 9. For the CDR3, the DNA is TGTGCCAGCAGTTTTAAGACAGGGGGCGCGCGGAATTCACCCCTCCACTTT. Translation: CASSFKTGGARNSPLHF.

This CDR3 is CASSVEASGYNEQFF. DNA for the CDR3: TGTGCCAGCAGCGTAGAAGCTAGCGGGTACAATGAGCAGTTCTTC. The genes are TRBV9 and TRBJ2-1; 8 bases are shared with TRBD2. Germline CDR1 SGDLS, CDR2 YYNGEE. V lost 0 bases to trimming and J lost 4 bases; unmatched junction nucleotides: 3. This CDR3 has 15 amino acids.

The chain combines TRBV5-4 with TRBJ2-3, with 10 bases identical to TRBD2. After removal of 7 bases from V and 4 bases from J, the junction contained 3 bases not matched to a gene. The germline CDR1 and CDR2 sequences are SGHNT and YYREEE (reference sequence). The CDR3 covers 13 residues. CDR3 sequence (DNA): TGTGCCAGCTGGGGGACTAGCGCAGATACGCAGTATTTT. It specifies CASWGTSADTQYF.

The chain employs TRBV6-5 and TRBJ2-7, with a tentative D call TRBD2 (5 bases). Germline CDR1 MNHEY, CDR2 SVGAGI. There are 14 residues in the CDR3. Trimming took off 6 bases at V and 2 bases at J, with 14 bases between the two ends. CDR3 in DNA: TGTGCCAGCAGGGTCCTGGAGGAAACCTACGAGCAGTACTTC. Translation gives CASRVLEETYEQYF.

The chain couples TRBV19 to TRBJ2-7; 8 bases agree with TRBD2. CDR1 LNHDA and CDR2 SQIVND come from the germline V gene (reference sequence). The CDR3 has 16 amino acids. Losses at the gene ends were 5 bases for V and 4 bases for J; bases not matched to a gene: 13. CDR3 bases: TGTGCCAGTAGTTTTTATAGCGGGGAGATGACGTACGAGCAGTACTTC. It yields the protein CASSFYSGEMTYEQYF.

The chain couples TRBV5-1 to TRBJ1-1; 9 positions match TRBD1. The CDR3 runs to 16 residues. Per the germline V gene, CDR1 is SGHRS and CDR2 is YFSETQ. J gave up 4 bases and V 4 bases, and 11 bases lay outside the gene matches. The CDR3 nucleotides read TGCGCCAGCAGCGGGACAGGGATTATGTTGAGCACTGAAGCTTTCTTT. Its translation: CASSGTGIMLSTEAFF.

This clone showed up just once. The chain couples TRBV6-6 to TRBJ1-1, with 9 bases identical to TRBD1. Germline trimming cut 4 bases from V and 6 bases from J; bases unmatched to any gene: 6. CDR3 length: 14 amino acids. Germline-derived CDR1 and CDR2 are MNHNY and SVGAGI (reference sequence). The CDR3 nucleotides are TGTGCCAGCAGTTCCTGGACAGGGGAACCTGAAGCTTTCTTT. It specifies CASSSWTGEPEAFF.

This chain joins TRBV6-5 and TRBJ2-1, with a weak D call TRBD1 (6 bases). The CDR3 has 15 amino acids. Germline V gene sequence: CDR1 MNHEY, CDR2 SVGAGI. V was shortened by 5 bases and J by 1 base, with 12 bases between the two germline ends. CDR3 sequence reads: CASSIRGESYNEQFF. The CDR3 DNA reads as TGTGCCAGCAGTATCAGGGGAGAGTCCTACAATGAGCAGTTCTTC.

The chain recombines TRBV7-2 with TRBJ1-3, with D uncertain. Trimming shortened V by 3 bases and J by 8 bases, and 11 bases separated the two germline ends. Germline V gene sequence: CDR1 SGHTA, CDR2 FQGNSA. The CDR3 has 13 residues. The CDR3 region is CASSFPGRDTIYF. The CDR3 bases are TGTGCCAGCAGCTTCCCGGGGAGGGACACCATATATTTT.

The V gene is TRBV19, the J gene TRBJ2-1, with 7 bases matching TRBD1. CDR1 is LNHDA and CDR2 is SQIVND in the germline V gene (reference sequence). The V segment lost 3 bases and the J segment 5 bases; nucleotides outside the gene matches: 7. The CDR3 is 15 amino acids. The CDR3, as DNA: TGTGCCAGTAGTATTTTAGGGACAGCCAACAATGAGCAGTTCTTC. Its translation: CASSILGTANNEQFF.

The rearrangement uses TRBV28 and TRBJ1-2, with no clear D. V lost 4 bases and J 3 bases, leaving 6 bases between the germline ends. Germline CDR1 MDHEN, CDR2 SYDVKM. The CDR3 contains 12 residues. CDR3 DNA: TGTGCCAGCAGTTGGCAGGACTATGGCTACACCTTC. Residues: CASSWQDYGYTF.

This clone was observed a single time. V gene TRBV6-2 or TRBV6-3 combines with J gene TRBJ2-2; no definite D call. CDR1 MNHEY and CDR2 SVGEGT come from the germline V gene. Between the trimmed V and J ends, which lost 0 bases and 4 bases, there was a span of 9 bases. CDR3 size: 15 residues. The CDR3 loop reads CASSYSHLGTGELFF. Written as DNA, the CDR3 is TGTGCCAGCAGTTACTCGCACCTAGGCACCGGGGAGCTGTTTTTT.

The chain is built from TRBV29-1 and TRBJ1-5, with D unclear. Trimming left V 5 bases short and J 9 bases short, with 17 bases between. The germline V gene encodes CDR1 SQVTM and CDR2 ANQGSEA. This CDR3 comprises 13 residues. This chain's CDR3 is CSVSAAVDGPQHF. The DNA of the CDR3 is TGCAGCGTTAGTGCGGCAGTAGATGGGCCCCAGCATTTT.

V usage is TRBV28 and J usage is TRBJ1-5; D is possibly TRBD1 (5 bases). The germline CDR1 and CDR2 sequences are MDHEN and SYDVKM. CDR3 length equals 13 residues. V was clipped by 5 bases and J by 7 bases, with 12 bases between them. The CDR3 sequence is CASSRQMVQPQHF. The CDR3 nucleotides are TGTGCCAGCAGTCGACAGATGGTCCAGCCCCAGCATTTT.

The chain links TRBV3-1 (or the pseudogene TRBV3-2) to TRBJ1-4; TRBD1 matches at 10 bases. Trimming at V came to 1 base and at J to 14 bases, leaving 7 bases not matched to a gene. Germline V lookup: CDR1 LGHDT, CDR2 YNNKEL (reference sequence). This CDR3 spans 14 amino acids. The CDR3 nucleotides read TGTGCCAGCAGCCAAGTTGACAGGGGGCGGCGGCTGTTTTTT. Amino acid sequence: CASSQVDRGRRLFF.

This clone was detected once. The chain is built from TRBV5-1 and TRBJ2-2; 9 bases are a match to TRBD2. The CDR3 consists of 16 residues. The germline gives CDR1 SGHRS, CDR2 YFSETQ. Trimming took 0 bases from V and 4 from J; bases not matched to a gene: 4. This CDR3 reads CASSLEGLASTGELFF. The CDR3 nucleotides are TGCGCCAGCAGCTTGGAGGGACTAGCTAGCACCGGGGAGCTGTTTTTT.

The chain links TRBV18 to TRBJ2-7, with 7 nucleotides matching TRBD1. The CDR3 contains 13 residues. Germline CDR1 reads KGHSH; CDR2 reads LQKENI. Trimming took 3 bases from V and 5 from J; bases not matched to a gene: 4. DNA of the CDR3: TGTGCCAGCTCACCCGACAGGGCCCACGAGCAGTACTTC. This gives the protein CASSPDRAHEQYF.

V is TRBV7-9 and J is TRBJ1-2; TRBD1 is a possible D gene (6 bases). V was shortened by 5 bases and J by 4 bases, with 23 bases between the two germline ends. This CDR3 region has 17 residues. CDR1 is SEHNR and CDR2 is FQNEAQ in the germline V gene (reference sequence). CDR3 region: CASSPRWDKPFVYGYTF. CDR3 nucleotides: TGTGCCAGCAGCCCTAGGTGGGACAAGCCCTTCGTCTATGGCTACACCTTC.

Worth noting for this clone: The junction departs from the called germline gene at one end, perhaps through a read error. The rearrangement uses TRBV29-1 and TRBJ2-1, with TRBD2 identical over 8 bases. The germline V gene has CDR1 SQVTM and CDR2 ANQGSEA. This CDR3 comprises 12 residues. CDR3 coding DNA: TGCAGCGTTGAAGATAGCGGGACTAGGGGAGTCTTC. Translating it yields CSVEDSGTRGVF.

The chain links TRBV27 to TRBJ1-1; 9 nucleotides match TRBD1. Germline-derived CDR1 and CDR2 are MNHEY and SMNVEV (reference sequence). V was pared by 4 bases and J by 5 bases, with 5 bases of the junction left unmatched. This CDR3 contains 14 residues. CDR3 nucleotides: TGTGCCAGCAGTTACCGACAGGGGGGGACTGAAGCTTTCTTT. This encodes CASSYRQGGTEAFF.

This clone is a singleton in its sample. The V and J genes are TRBV25-1 and TRBJ1-1; 8 bases fit TRBD1. The ends lost 8 bases at V and 10 bases at J; junction bases unmatched: 3. Per germline, CDR1 MGHDK and CDR2 SYGVNS. The CDR3 has 10 residues. CDR3 DNA: TGTGCCAGCGGCGACAGGGGAGCTTTCTTT. It yields the protein CASGDRGAFF.

This chain joins TRBV28 and TRBJ2-3; the match to TRBD1 covers 10 bases. The CDR3 has 17 amino acids. Germline-derived CDR1 and CDR2 are MDHEN and SYDVKM. J lost 1 base, V lost 6 bases, and 10 bases had no gene match. The CDR3 sequence: CASSRPDRGIGTDTQYF. CDR3 nucleotides: TGTGCCAGCAGCCGCCCGGACAGGGGGATAGGCACAGATACGCAGTATTTT. Based on the CDR3 plus reference TRBV28 and TRBJ2-3, the full variable domain is DVKVTQSSRYLVKRTGEKVFLECVQDMDHENMFWYRQDPGLGLRLIYFSYDVKMKEKGDIPEGYSVSREKKERFSLILESASTNQTSMYLCASSRPDRGIGTDTQYFGPGTRLTVL.

This rearrangement joins TRBV5-1 to TRBJ2-7; possible D gene TRBD2, 6 bases. Trimming took 4 bases from V and 4 from J, leaving 18 bases between them. Germline V gene sequence: CDR1 SGHRS, CDR2 YFSETQ. The CDR3 is 15 amino acids. The CDR3 DNA reads as TGCGCCAGCAGCCCAGGGACTCCGGACCTTTACGAGCAGTACTTC. Translated: CASSPGTPDLYEQYF. The variable domain in full, completed from reference TRBV5-1 and TRBJ2-7, reads KAGVTQTPRYLIKTRGQQVTLSCSPISGHRSVSWYQQTPGQGLQFLFEYFSETQRNKGNFPGRFSGRQFSNSRSEMNVSTLELGDSALYLCASSPGTPDLYEQYFGPGTRLTVT.